The sequence of this T cell receptor (beta chain) was determined in a study of beta chain features in type 1 diabetes. Expressed TCRB transcripts were sequenced because the entire RNA isolate underwent reverse transcription. The protocol was immunoSEQ multiplex PCR, while the TCRdb copy is restricted to in-frame clones and leaves out a portion. Of almost 350,000 clones listed, 9.3% are singletons. This clone showed up many times. The antigen is undetermined. The germline V gene encodes CDR1 MNHEY and CDR2 SVGAGI. V shed 5 bases, J shed 5 bases, and the junction held 4 bases outside the gene matches. The CDR3 totals 14 residues. Study conclusions and caveats: Moderate yet significant TCRB CDR3 shortening was seen in Type 1 diabetes patients in all four CD4+ subsets. Short templates might get an advantage during PCR, and this would be equal in patients and controls.

Sequenced input: central memory CD4+ T cells from blood. The receptor comes from a man aged 25 to 40 with type 1 diabetes. This sequence joins TRBV6-5 and TRBJ2-1; 9 bases are a match to TRBD2. The CDR3 nucleotides are TGTGCCAGCAGTGCCGCGGGGGGGCACAATGAGCAGTTCTTC. Translation: CASSAAGGHNEQFF.